A single T cell receptor (beta chain) is shown here with its context. The sample belongs to a study of T-cell reconstitution after alpha-beta-depleted transplantation in children. Per germline, CDR1 DFQATT and CDR2 SNEGSKA (reference sequence). The V end was cut by 2 bases, the J end by 0 bases, with 5 bases between. This CDR3 comprises 12 residues. The library targeted TCRbeta and was prepared with unique molecular identifiers. TCRdb processed the PCR reads anew with MiXCR; each CDR3 protein has one entry. This table has about 230,000 distinct CDR3 sequences, 9.5% to 15% appearing once. This TCR was sampled from a human donor who donated a stem cell graft to a child with acute lymphoblastic leukemia. The sequencing used PBMCs from the stem cell graft donor, collected from the stem cell graft. V gene TRBV20-1 combines with J gene TRBJ2-7; no clear D. CDR3 coding DNA: TGCAGTGCTAGATCATCCTCCTACGAGCAGTACTTC. Its translation is CSARSSSYEQYF.